One sample yielded the 27 T cell receptor beta chains listed below, sequenced in a study of blood T cell repertoires in COVID-19. Some clones are missing from TCRdb's copy, which holds only in-frame ones; the method was immunoSEQ multiplex PCR. The data contain around 69,000 clones, approximately 86% of them singletons. Sequencing was carried out using peripheral blood. The receptors were sampled from a man aged 50 to 59 with active COVID-19.

The V gene is TRBV5-4, the J gene TRBJ1-6, with 9 bases lining up with TRBD1. CDR3 length: 14 residues. The V and J ends lost 4 bases and 8 bases, in that order; junction bases with no gene match: 4. Germline V gene sequence: CDR1 SGHNT, CDR2 YYREEE (reference sequence). CDR3 residues: CASSPGQGYSPLHF. The CDR3 bases are TGTGCCAGCAGCCCCGGACAGGGGTATTCACCCCTCCACTTT.

This chain joins TRBV6-6 and TRBJ1-2; 7 nucleotides match TRBD1. V lost 7 bases and J lost 4; bases outside the gene matches: 6. Germline V gene lookup returns CDR1 MNHNY and CDR2 SVGAGI (reference sequence). The CDR3 loop spans 13 amino acids. CDR3 nucleotide sequence: TGTGCCAGCAACCAGGGACAGATCTATGGCTACACCTTC. It translates to CASNQGQIYGYTF.

The J gene is TRBJ2-1, the V gene TRBV9, with 9 bases matching TRBD2. The CDR3 runs to 15 residues. Germline CDR1 is SGDLS and CDR2 is YYNGEE. J gave up 3 bases and V 3 bases, and 4 bases lay outside the gene matches. CDR3 sequence: CASSALAGIYNEQFF. The CDR3 DNA sequence: TGTGCCAGCAGCGCCCTAGCGGGGATCTACAATGAGCAGTTCTTC.

This sequence joins TRBV7-2 and TRBJ1-4; weak D call: TRBD1 (6 bases). The CDR3 extends over 14 amino acids. CDR1 SGHTA and CDR2 FQGNSA come from the germline V gene. V lost 4 bases, J lost 8 bases, and 14 bases lay in between. The CDR3 DNA is TGTGCCAGCAGCTCCGCCGGGACACCAGAAAAACTGTTTTTT. Protein product: CASSSAGTPEKLFF. The entire variable domain, with the rest obtained from reference TRBV7-2 and TRBJ1-4, is as follows: GAGVSQSPSNKVTEKGKDVELRCDPISGHTALYWYRQSLGQGLEFLIYFQGNSAPDKSGLPSDRFSAERTGGSVSTLTIQRTQQEDSAVYLCASSSAGTPEKLFFGSGTQLSVL.

The V and J genes are TRBV6-6 and TRBJ1-6; a possible D gene is TRBD1 (6 bases). Between the trimmed V and J ends, which lost 0 bases and 7 bases, there was a span of 10 bases. CDR3 length: 15 residues. CDR1 MNHNY and CDR2 SVGAGI come from the germline V gene (reference sequence). The CDR3 DNA is TGTGCCAGCAGTTACTCAGGGGGTCAGAATTCACCCCTCCACTTT. This encodes CASSYSGGQNSPLHF.

This clone was found once. This sequence joins TRBV29-1 and TRBJ2-1, with 12 bases that match TRBD1. After removal of 2 bases from V and 7 bases from J, the junction contained 9 bases not matched to a gene. Germline-derived CDR1 and CDR2 are SQVTM and ANQGSEA. The CDR3 has 16 amino acids. The CDR3: CSVELVSGQGANEQFF. In nucleotides, the CDR3 is TGCAGCGTTGAACTGGTGTCGGGACAGGGGGCAAATGAGCAGTTCTTC.

The V call is TRBV9, the J call TRBJ1-4; 7 bases are shared with TRBD1. The CDR3 has 15 amino acids. The trim removed 6 bases at V and 5 bases at J, leaving 10 bases unmatched. Germline lookup yields CDR1 SGDLS and CDR2 YYNGEE. As DNA, the CDR3 is TGTGCCAGCACGAGAGGGGACAGACAAAATGAAAAACTGTTTTTT. Translated: CASTRGDRQNEKLFF.

This rearrangement joins TRBV5-4 to TRBJ1-6; tentative D call: TRBD1 (6 bases). Per the germline V gene, CDR1 is SGHNT and CDR2 is YYREEE (reference sequence). The V end was cut by 2 bases, the J end by 4 bases, with 7 bases between. CDR3 length: 14 amino acids. The CDR3 nucleotides read TGTGCCAGCAGCTTCGACAGGTATAATTCACCCCTCCACTTT. It specifies CASSFDRYNSPLHF.

This chain uses TRBV11-3 with TRBJ1-3; 7 bases fit TRBD1. The CDR3 runs to 14 residues. V gave up 2 bases and J gave up 4 bases; unmatched junction bases: 2. The V gene's germline CDR1 is SGHNT and CDR2 YENEEA. This chain's CDR3 is CASSLWDSGNTIYF. The CDR3 nucleotides read TGTGCCAGCAGCTTATGGGACAGCGGAAACACCATATATTTT. Full variable domain (remainder filled in from reference TRBV11-3 and TRBJ1-3): EAGVVQSPRYKIIEKKQPVAFWCNPISGHNTLYWYLQNLGQGPELLIRYENEEAVDDSQLPKDRFSAERLKGVDSTLKIQPAELGDSAVYLCASSLWDSGNTIYFGEGSWLTVV.

This chain connects TRBV7-9 to TRBJ2-7; TRBD2 aligns across 8 bases. Unmatched junction bases numbered 5, after V lost 6 bases and J lost 1 base. The germline V gene encodes CDR1 SEHNR and CDR2 FQNEAQ (reference sequence). The CDR3 extends over 14 amino acids. The CDR3 loop is CASRVSGASYEQYF. The CDR3 region has the DNA TGTGCCAGCAGGGTTAGCGGGGCGTCCTACGAGCAGTACTTC.

The chain carries TRBV2 and TRBJ1-5; 11 bases fit TRBD1. Germline CDR1 and CDR2: SNHLY and FYNNEI. The CDR3 is made up of 13 amino acids. V trimming: 6 bases; J trimming: 6 bases; junction bases outside the gene matches: 1. This chain's CDR3 is CASRGTGGQPQHF. The CDR3 DNA reads TGTGCCAGCAGAGGGACAGGGGGTCAGCCCCAGCATTTT. Using reference TRBV2 and TRBJ1-5 for the parts outside the CDR3, the full variable domain is EPEVTQTPSHQVTQMGQEVILRCVPISNHLYFYWYRQILGQKVEFLVSFYNNEISEKSEIFDDQFSVERPDGSNFTLKIRSTKLEDSAMYFCASRGTGGQPQHFGDGTRLSIL.

This chain joins TRBV10-1 and TRBJ2-1; 8 bases align to TRBD2. Germline CDR1 and CDR2: WNHNN and SYGVQD (reference sequence). V was clipped by 4 bases and J by 3 bases; unmatched bases: 8. The CDR3 is made up of 16 amino acids. CDR3 nucleotides: TGCGCCAGCAGTGGAAGCGGGGGCCTTAACTACAATGAGCAGTTCTTC. Its protein is CASSGSGGLNYNEQFF.

The chain employs TRBV9 and TRBJ1-3; unclear D gene. The CDR3 is 16 amino acids. Germline CDR1 reads SGDLS; CDR2 reads YYNGEE. V shed 3 bases and J shed 3 bases, with 16 bases lying between them. CDR3 residues: CASSGQVRSFGNTIYF. The CDR3 DNA sequence: TGTGCCAGCAGCGGGCAGGTCCGAAGTTTTGGAAACACCATATATTTT.

The chain recombines TRBV2 with TRBJ1-3; 7 positions match TRBD1. Germline CDR1 is SNHLY and CDR2 is FYNNEI. The ends lost 6 bases at V and 0 bases at J; junction bases unmatched: 2. The CDR3 extends over 14 amino acids. The CDR3 bases are TGTGCCAGCAGCAGACAGGGCTCTGGAAACACCATATATTTT. Translation: CASSRQGSGNTIYF. Using reference TRBV2 and TRBJ1-3 for the parts outside the CDR3, the full variable domain is EPEVTQTPSHQVTQMGQEVILRCVPISNHLYFYWYRQILGQKVEFLVSFYNNEISEKSEIFDDQFSVERPDGSNFTLKIRSTKLEDSAMYFCASSRQGSGNTIYFGEGSWLTVV.

This rearrangement joins TRBV15 to TRBJ2-5; TRBD2 matches 9 bases. V lost 7 bases and J lost 6; bases outside the gene matches: 9. The V gene's germline CDR1 is LNHNV and CDR2 YYDKDF (reference sequence). The CDR3 loop spans 14 amino acids. The CDR3 loop is CATKREDRSQTQYF. The CDR3 nucleotides are TGTGCCACCAAGCGGGAGGACAGGTCGCAGACCCAGTACTTC.

This rearrangement joins TRBV11-2 to TRBJ2-3; D is unresolved. The CDR3 contains 13 residues. CDR1 and CDR2 (germline): SGHAT, FQNNGV. The germline V and J ends were trimmed by 1 base and 3 bases, with 5 bases remaining between them. CDR3 amino acids: CASSLALTDTQYF. CDR3 DNA sequence: TGTGCCAGCAGCTTAGCTTTAACAGATACGCAGTATTTT.

The V gene is TRBV5-6, the J gene TRBJ2-5; 12 bases are shared with TRBD2. V shed 3 bases, J shed 5 bases, and the junction held 8 bases outside the gene matches. The germline V gene encodes CDR1 SGHDT and CDR2 YYEEEE. This CDR3 is built from 16 residues. The CDR3 here is CASSSGGLAGFETQYF. For the CDR3, the DNA is TGTGCCAGCAGCTCGGGGGGACTAGCGGGCTTTGAGACCCAGTACTTC.

The chain couples TRBV11-2 to TRBJ1-1; D unclear. In germline, CDR1 is SGHAT, CDR2 FQNNGV. This CDR3 has 12 amino acids. Trimming pared 0 bases from V and 8 bases from J, leaving 7 bases between. CDR3 in DNA: TGTGCCAGCAGCTTAGAAGTGGGCGAAGCTTTCTTT. Translated: CASSLEVGEAFF.

This clone was seen only once. The rearrangement joins TRBV5-4 to TRBJ1-1; no definite D call. CDR3 length: 11 amino acids. Germline V gives CDR1 SGHNT, CDR2 YYREEE (reference sequence). Trimming pared 4 bases from V and 2 bases from J, leaving 3 bases between. The CDR3 sequence is CASSLNTEAFF. The DNA for the CDR3 is TGTGCCAGCAGCCTTAACACTGAAGCTTTCTTT.

The rearrangement links TRBV2 to TRBJ1-2, with 7 nucleotides matching TRBD1. V trimming: 6 bases; J trimming: 3 bases; junction bases outside the gene matches: 4. This CDR3 has 13 residues. Germline loops: CDR1 SNHLY, CDR2 FYNNEI. The CDR3 sequence: CASRGDSYYGYTF. CDR3 DNA sequence: TGTGCCAGCAGGGGGGACAGTTACTATGGCTACACCTTC.

The chain has TRBV7-9 and TRBJ1-1, with 9 bases fitting TRBD1. The V gene end was trimmed by 4 bases and the J gene end by 0 bases; junction bases not matched to a gene: 6. CDR3 length: 16 residues. Germline V lookup: CDR1 SEHNR, CDR2 FQNEAQ (reference sequence). The CDR3 DNA is TGTGCCAGCAGCTCTAGGACAGGGGAAATGAACACTGAAGCTTTCTTT. It yields the protein CASSSRTGEMNTEAFF.

This clone appeared a few times. The chain combines TRBV6-5 with TRBJ1-1; a possible D gene is TRBD1 (6 bases). V lost 5 bases and J 1 base, leaving 8 bases between the germline ends. From germline, CDR1 is MNHEY and CDR2 SVGAGI. There are 13 residues in the CDR3. CDR3 sequence reads: CASSRTANTEAFF. The CDR3 DNA sequence: TGTGCCAGCAGTAGGACAGCGAACACTGAAGCTTTCTTT.

This clone was picked up one time. The J gene is TRBJ2-5, the V gene TRBV7-9, with TRBD2 identical over 9 bases. J was trimmed by 1 base and V by 5 bases; bases with no gene match: 5. The CDR3 spans 15 residues. Germline loops: CDR1 SEHNR, CDR2 FQNEAQ (reference sequence). The CDR3 coding sequence is TGTGCCAGCAGCCCAGCGGGGGGAGGCCAAGAGACCCAGTACTTC. Its protein product is CASSPAGGGQETQYF.

The rearrangement links TRBV4-1 to TRBJ2-1; tentatively, D is TRBD2 (6 bases). From germline, CDR1 is MGHRA and CDR2 YSYEKL. The CDR3 has 16 residues. The V gene lost 3 bases and the J gene lost 2 bases, with 14 bases spanning the gap. CDR3 residues: CASSQELATAYNEQFF. The CDR3 nucleotides are TGCGCCAGCAGCCAGGAACTAGCAACTGCCTACAATGAGCAGTTCTTC.

The V and J genes are TRBV18 and TRBJ2-1; 13 bases agree with TRBD2. The CDR3 consists of 16 residues. Germline CDR1 reads KGHSH; CDR2 reads LQKENI. J was trimmed by 5 bases and V by 1 base; bases with no gene match: 2. The CDR3, as DNA: TGTGCCAGCTCACCACGACTAGCGGGAGGACACAATGAGCAGTTCTTC. It is translated as CASSPRLAGGHNEQFF.

Here the CDR3 reads CASSDTTGPGYGYTF. The CDR3 DNA sequence: TGTGCCAGCAGTGACACGACAGGGCCGGGCTATGGCTACACCTTC. The chain has TRBV25-1 and TRBJ1-2; TRBD1 aligns across 7 bases. Germline CDR1 is MGHDK and CDR2 is SYGVNS. V lost 3 bases to trimming and J lost 4 bases; unmatched junction nucleotides: 8. This CDR3 is built from 15 residues.

The chain uses TRBV30 and TRBJ2-3; TRBD2 might be the D (6 bases). Between the trimmed V and J ends, which lost 3 bases and 2 bases, there was a span of 12 bases. The CDR3 is made up of 14 amino acids. The germline gives CDR1 GTSNPN, CDR2 SVGIG (reference sequence). Written as DNA, the CDR3 is TGTGCCTGGAGCGCGGGACCATCCACAGATACGCAGTATTTT. Protein product: CAWSAGPSTDTQYF.